The clone carrying this T cell receptor beta chain showed up many times. This entry is derived from a study of early T cells in non-severe SARS-CoV-2 infection. TCRdb fed the 5' RACE reads into MiXCR, producing one record per CDR3 protein. The sample holds 35,000 to 55,000 distinct CDR3 sequences, under 7.5% seen once. Germline CDR1 is SGHNT and CDR2 is YENEEA. Germline trimming cut 0 bases from V and 1 base from J; bases unmatched to any gene: 11. There are 19 residues in the CDR3. The V gene is TRBV11-3, the J gene TRBJ2-2, with TRBD1 matching 7 bases. Sequences were derived from whole blood, sampled at baseline. This receptor was identified in an adult who was a healthcare worker with PCR-confirmed SARS-CoV-2 infection or an uninfected control (not recorded which). DNA for the CDR3: TGTGCCAGCAGCTTAGAAACTATCTCCGGGACAGTGAACACCGGGGAGCTGTTTTTT. It translates to CASSLETISGTVNTGELFF.